Following are 27 T cell receptor beta chains from one sample sequenced in a study of T-cell reconstitution after alpha-beta-depleted transplantation in children. For TCRbeta, the library was prepared with unique molecular identifiers. Using its own MiXCR run on the PCR reads, TCRdb lists one record per CDR3 protein. The sample consists of 70,000 to 95,000 distinct CDR3 sequences, more than 9% of them appearing once. The sequencing used PBMCs from the stem cell graft donor, collected from the stem cell graft. All receptors derive from a human donor who donated a stem cell graft to a child with inherited bone marrow failure.

In its sample, this clonotype was seen many times. The chain links TRBV29-1 to TRBJ1-4; no reliable D call. CDR1 is SQVTM, CDR2 ANQGSEA, per germline. This CDR3 comprises 13 residues. The V end was cut by 3 bases, the J end by 8 bases, with 13 bases between. CDR3 bases: TGCAGCGTTGAGGTGGACGTCGGAGAAAAACTGTTTTTT. This gives the protein CSVEVDVGEKLFF.

This clonotype was found many times. The chain joins TRBV3-1 to TRBJ1-5; tentative D call: TRBD1 (5 bases). Between the trimmed V and J ends, which lost 3 bases and 3 bases, there was a span of 9 bases. CDR1 is LGHDT, CDR2 YNNKEL, per germline (reference sequence). CDR3 length: 14 residues. The CDR3 DNA sequence: TGTGCCAGCAGCCAGGCTGGGACCAATCAGCCCCAGCATTTT. Translated, it gives CASSQAGTNQPQHF.

This clonotype was picked up many times. This rearrangement joins TRBV4-3 to TRBJ1-4; 8 bases match TRBD1. The V segment lost 2 bases and the J segment 6 bases; nucleotides outside the gene matches: 11. The CDR3 has 17 residues. Germline lookup yields CDR1 LGHNA and CDR2 YSLEER. The CDR3 is CASSQNSPTGGDEKLFF. For the CDR3, the DNA is TGCGCCAGCAGCCAAAACTCCCCAACAGGGGGTGATGAAAAACTGTTTTTT.

This clonotype was seen at least ten times. The chain uses TRBV7-2 and TRBJ2-2; 10 positions match TRBD1. The CDR3 runs 15 residues. V trimming: 5 bases; J trimming: 4 bases; junction bases outside the gene matches: 4. Germline CDR1 SGHTA, CDR2 FQGNSA. CDR3: CASSPRDRGTGELFF. The CDR3 coding sequence is TGTGCCAGCAGCCCGCGGGACAGGGGCACCGGGGAGCTGTTTTTT.

This clonotype has just a few counts. V and J are TRBV7-8 and TRBJ2-7; TRBD1 agrees at 8 bases. The germline V gene has CDR1 SGHVS and CDR2 FQNEAQ. Trimming took 5 bases from V and 3 from J; bases not matched to a gene: 12. This CDR3 is built from 16 residues. CDR3: CASSVLSGQGYYEQYF. CDR3 bases: TGTGCCAGCAGCGTCCTTTCCGGACAGGGATACTACGAGCAGTACTTC. Using reference TRBV7-8 and TRBJ2-7 for the parts outside the CDR3, the full variable domain is GAGVSQSPRYKVAKRGQDVALRCDPISGHVSLFWYQQALGQGPEFLTYFQNEAQLDKSGLPSDRFFAERPEGSVSTLKIQRTQQEDSAVYLCASSVLSGQGYYEQYFGPGTRLTVT.

This clonotype came up many times. The chain couples TRBV18 to TRBJ2-5; a weak D match, TRBD2 (6 bases). The CDR3 covers 13 residues. Germline CDR1 is KGHSH and CDR2 is LQKENI. Trimming took 2 bases from V and 3 from J, leaving 7 bases between them. The CDR3 nucleotides are TGTGCCAGCTCACCAGGGGGGAAAGAGACCCAGTACTTC. Its translation: CASSPGGKETQYF.

In its sample, this clonotype was seen many times. The rearrangement links TRBV5-1 to TRBJ2-3; 11 bases match TRBD1. The V segment lost 3 bases and the J segment 0 bases; nucleotides outside the gene matches: 9. The CDR3 extends over 18 amino acids. Germline values: CDR1 SGHRS, CDR2 YFSETQ. CDR3 DNA: TGCGCCAGCAGCTACGGACAGGGGGCGTTTTCGAGCACAGATACGCAGTATTTT. This encodes CASSYGQGAFSSTDTQYF.

This clonotype turned up a few times. This chain connects TRBV20-1 to TRBJ2-2; 7 bases fit TRBD2. Germline CDR1 DFQATT, CDR2 SNEGSKA (reference sequence). The CDR3 has 13 amino acids. Unmatched junction bases numbered 2, after V lost 3 bases and J lost 4 bases. CDR3 nucleotides: TGCAGTGCTAGTGCGGGAGTCACCGGGGAGCTGTTTTTT. Residues: CSASAGVTGELFF.

This clonotype appeared many times. The rearrangement joins TRBV5-1 to TRBJ2-3; 8 bases agree with TRBD1. V trimming: 3 bases; J trimming: 1 base; junction bases outside the gene matches: 10. CDR1 is SGHRS and CDR2 is YFSETQ in the germline V gene. The CDR3 extends over 17 amino acids. The CDR3 sequence: CASSSQTGGGGTDTQYF. For the CDR3, the DNA is TGCGCCAGCAGCTCCCAAACAGGGGGTGGCGGCACAGATACGCAGTATTTT.

V is TRBV7-2 and J is TRBJ2-5, with D possibly matching TRBD1 (6 bases). The CDR3 spans 14 residues. Trimming left V 2 bases short and J 6 bases short, with 13 bases between. The germline gives CDR1 SGHTA, CDR2 FQGNSA. The CDR3 is CASSLYSGAQTQYF. CDR3 DNA sequence: TGTGCCAGCAGCTTATACTCAGGGGCGCAGACCCAGTACTTC.

This clonotype was counted many times. J is TRBJ2-2 and V is TRBV5-1, with a tentative D call TRBD1 (6 bases). CDR1 SGHRS and CDR2 YFSETQ come from the germline V gene. V was shortened by 4 bases and J by 6 bases, with 10 bases between the two germline ends. The CDR3 totals 13 residues. CDR3: CASSLQGPGELFF. In DNA, the CDR3 is TGCGCCAGCAGCCTGCAGGGGCCCGGGGAGCTGTTTTTT. Full variable domain (rest looked up from reference TRBV5-1 and TRBJ2-2): KAGVTQTPRYLIKTRGQQVTLSCSPISGHRSVSWYQQTPGQGLQFLFEYFSETQRNKGNFPGRFSGRQFSNSRSEMNVSTLELGDSALYLCASSLQGPGELFFGEGSRLTVL.

This clonotype was found many times. The rearrangement links TRBV18 to TRBJ2-2; D call uncertain. The germline V gene has CDR1 KGHSH and CDR2 LQKENI. Trimming removed 2 bases at V and 5 bases at J, with 6 bases between. This CDR3 is built from 13 residues. In nucleotides, the CDR3 is TGTGCCAGCTCACCAAGGGTTACCGGGGAGCTGTTTTTT. Translation: CASSPRVTGELFF.

This clonotype showed up many times. This rearrangement joins TRBV28 to TRBJ1-1; the match to TRBD1 covers 12 bases. After removal of 5 bases from V and 10 bases from J, the junction contained 8 bases not matched to a gene. Per the germline V gene, CDR1 is MDHEN and CDR2 is SYDVKM. The length of the CDR3 is 14 residues. The CDR3 sequence is CASSPGQGAIGAFF. DNA for the CDR3: TGTGCCAGCAGTCCGGGACAGGGGGCGATTGGAGCTTTCTTT.

This clonotype was counted at least ten times. The chain recombines TRBV6-2 or TRBV6-3 with TRBJ2-5, with D possibly matching TRBD1 (6 bases). V shed 6 bases and J shed 5 bases, with 16 bases lying between them. Germline values: CDR1 MNHEY, CDR2 SVGEGT. The CDR3 covers 14 residues. CDR3 loop: CASSSTGIPETQYF. The CDR3 DNA is TGTGCCAGCAGCAGCACAGGGATTCCGGAGACCCAGTACTTC.

This clonotype was counted ten times or more. This CDR3 is CSASHEERKLFF. For the CDR3, the DNA is TGCAGTGCTAGCCACGAGGAAAGAAAACTGTTTTTT. This chain joins TRBV20-1 and TRBJ1-4; no clear D gene. CDR1 is DFQATT, CDR2 SNEGSKA, per germline (reference sequence). The CDR3 has 12 amino acids. V lost 3 bases and J lost 10, with 12 bases in between.

This clonotype was seen ten or more times. V usage is TRBV14 and J usage is TRBJ1-1; D is undetermined. Germline V gene data show CDR1 as SGHDN and CDR2 as FVKESK. V was cut by 4 bases and J by 13 bases, with 19 bases left in between. The CDR3 is made up of 13 amino acids. The CDR3 DNA is TGTGCCAGCAGCCTCGCCGGAGGGCGTCGATATTTCTTT. This sequence encodes CASSLAGGRRYFF.

This clonotype has only one observation. The chain carries TRBV6-2 or TRBV6-3 and TRBJ2-3; D possibly corresponds to TRBD2 (6 bases). In germline, CDR1 is MNHEY, CDR2 SVGEGT. CDR3 length equals 15 residues. V was clipped by 9 bases and J by 0 bases, with 16 bases between them. The CDR3 region is CASVPGSWSTDTQYF. The CDR3 nucleotides read TGTGCCAGTGTTCCCGGGAGTTGGAGCACAGATACGCAGTATTTT.

This clonotype has ten or more counts. The V and J genes are TRBV7-2 and TRBJ2-3, with D tentatively TRBD2 (5 bases). The CDR3 runs 17 residues. V was trimmed by 4 bases and J by 2 bases, leaving 19 bases between them. Germline CDR1 SGHTA, CDR2 FQGNSA. The CDR3 spells CASSSRGLAEYTDTQYF. The CDR3 DNA reads as TGTGCCAGCAGCTCTAGAGGCCTAGCAGAATACACAGATACGCAGTATTTT.

This clonotype was seen at least ten times. The gene calls are TRBV2 and TRBJ2-1; D is perhaps TRBD1 or TRBD2 (5 bases each). The CDR3 extends over 16 amino acids. Trimming removed 6 bases at V and 4 bases at J, with 19 bases between. The germline CDR1 and CDR2 sequences are SNHLY and FYNNEI. The CDR3 nucleotides are TGTGCCAGCAGGAAACACCGGGACGGCGGATACAATGAGCAGTTCTTC. Translation: CASRKHRDGGYNEQFF.

This clonotype was seen ten or more times. The rearrangement links TRBV5-1 to TRBJ2-1, with a weak D call TRBD2 (6 bases). CDR1 SGHRS and CDR2 YFSETQ come from the germline V gene. With 1 base removed from V and 6 bases from J, the gap between germline ends came to 17 bases. The CDR3 totals 16 residues. The CDR3 sequence: CASSLSWVGGFNEQFF. The DNA for the CDR3 is TGCGCCAGCAGCTTGAGTTGGGTTGGGGGGTTCAATGAGCAGTTCTTC.

This clonotype was seen at least ten times. The chain carries TRBV20-1 and TRBJ1-6; D is undetermined. The CDR3 loop spans 13 amino acids. Trimming removed 0 bases at V and 14 bases at J, with 14 bases between. From germline, CDR1 is DFQATT and CDR2 SNEGSKA (reference sequence). The CDR3 spells CSARDPWVLTLHF. The CDR3 nucleotides are TGCAGTGCTAGAGATCCCTGGGTCCTAACCCTCCACTTT.

This chain joins TRBV23-1 and TRBJ2-2; possibly TRBD2 for D (7 bases). TRBV23-1 qualifies as an ORF whose function is uncertain. The CDR3 runs to 19 residues. V shed 1 base and J shed 1 base, with 19 bases lying between them. CDR3 in amino acids: CASSQWPGGSTLNTGELFF. DNA for the CDR3: TGCGCCAGCAGTCAATGGCCGGGGGGCTCCACCCTGAACACCGGGGAGCTGTTTTTT.

The table lists this clonotype with many counts. The gene calls are TRBV7-2 and TRBJ1-2; D is undetermined. Germline V gives CDR1 SGHTA, CDR2 FQGNSA. V lost 6 bases and J lost 0, with 14 bases in between. CDR3 length: 15 residues. The CDR3 loop is CASSQRRQANYGYTF. The DNA of the CDR3 is TGTGCCAGCAGTCAGCGACGGCAAGCTAACTATGGCTACACCTTC.

This clonotype was found many times. The chain recombines TRBV5-1 with TRBJ1-1, with a possible D match to TRBD1 (6 bases). Trimming removed 4 bases at V and 1 base at J, with 8 bases between. Germline V gene sequence: CDR1 SGHRS, CDR2 YFSETQ. This CDR3 region has 13 residues. CDR3 nucleotide sequence: TGCGCCAGCAGCCGGGACACGAACACTGAAGCTTTCTTT. Translated: CASSRDTNTEAFF.

Many counts were recorded for this clonotype. CDR3 nucleotide sequence: TGTGCCAGCAGCGAACTAGCGGAGAACACCGGGGAGCTGTTTTTT. Encoded protein: CASSELAENTGELFF. The chain combines TRBV9 with TRBJ2-2; TRBD2 matches at 8 bases. This CDR3 comprises 15 residues. Germline loops: CDR1 SGDLS, CDR2 YYNGEE. V was clipped by 3 bases and J by 1 base; unmatched bases: 2.

This clonotype was seen at least ten times. The chain couples TRBV12-3 or TRBV12-4 to TRBJ2-1, with a tentative D call TRBD2 (5 bases). Trimming removed 4 bases at V and 3 bases at J, with 13 bases between. The CDR3 totals 15 residues. CDR3 sequence (DNA): TGTGCCAGCAGTTGGGTAGCGAGCATCTACAATGAGCAGTTCTTC. Amino acid sequence: CASSWVASIYNEQFF.

This clonotype was recorded many times. The chain links TRBV20-1 to TRBJ2-7, with D unclear. V was clipped by 0 bases and J by 6 bases, with 9 bases between them. The CDR3 covers 12 residues. Germline V gene sequence: CDR1 DFQATT, CDR2 SNEGSKA (reference sequence). CDR3 sequence (DNA): TGCAGTGCTAGAGATGGGTTTGCCGAGCAGTACTTC. It encodes CSARDGFAEQYF.